These T cell receptor beta chains were read from a single sample in a study of OX40 agonist ivuxolimab in advanced cancers. Clones were sequenced by immunoSEQ multiplex PCR, and TCRdb holds only the in-frame ones, with some missing. The sample includes 50,000 to 55,000 clones, almost 85% seen only once; the top ten take approximately 4.2%. The sample was CD4+ or CD8+ T cells sorted from blood, taken in a trial of the OX40 agonist ivuxolimab. Every receptor here comes from an adult with an advanced solid tumor such as melanoma, head and neck, liver or kidney cancer. The CDR3 runs from the conserved cysteine through the conserved F or W. The D gene is left open where the match is weak. Size is stated for part of the rows, as once, few or many counts, or as a class when the clone is expanded.

-,TRBV7-3,TRBJ2-2,-,CASSLDDPGTGELFF,TGTGCCAGCAGCTTAGACGACCCAGGGACCGGGGAGCTGTTTTTT
-,TRBV6-1,TRBJ2-3,once,CASRAPGGTDTQYF,TGTGCCAGCAGGGCTCCCGGGGGCACAGATACGCAGTATTTT
-,TRBV5-8,TRBJ2-3,-,CASSFGLPGTDTQYF,TGTGCCAGCAGCTTCGGACTACCTGGGACAGATACGCAGTATTTT
-,TRBV7-2,TRBJ2-3,once,CASSPGLSTDTQYF,TGTGCCAGCAGCCCGGGTTTGAGCACAGATACGCAGTATTTT
TRBD1,TRBV4-2,TRBJ1-2,-,CASSQALGGQNYGYTF,TGTGCCAGCAGCCAAGCCTTGGGGGGACAGAACTATGGCTACACCTTC
-,TRBV14,TRBJ2-3,once,CASSQDIVADTQYF,TGTGCCAGCAGCCAAGATATTGTGGCAGATACGCAGTATTTT
TRBD2,TRBV7-8,TRBJ2-7,-,CASSLGAGSYEQYF,TGTGCCAGCAGCTTAGGAGCGGGGTCCTACGAGCAGTACTTC
-,TRBV14,TRBJ2-2,-,CASSQVKGPEGELFF,TGTGCCAGCAGCCAAGTCAAAGGACCTGAGGGGGAGCTGTTTTTT
TRBD2,TRBV19,TRBJ2-1,-,CASSKGGVYEQFF,TGTGCCAGTAGCAAGGGAGGGGTATATGAGCAGTTCTTC
TRBD1,TRBV19,TRBJ2-7,-,CASSQGQASYEQYF,TGTGCCAGTAGTCAGGGACAGGCGTCCTACGAGCAGTACTTC
TRBD1,TRBV5-1,TRBJ2-7,-,CASSKDRVKYEQYF,TGCGCCAGCAGCAAGGACAGGGTAAAGTACGAGCAGTACTTC
TRBD1,TRBV5-4,TRBJ1-1,-,CASSLGQGSSEAFF,TGTGCCAGCAGCTTGGGACAGGGTTCTTCTGAAGCTTTCTTT
-,TRBV2,TRBJ1-1,-,CASSSLRDIDYTEAFF,TGTGCCAGCAGTTCACTCCGGGACATAGACTACACTGAAGCTTTCTTT
TRBD1,TRBV6-5,TRBJ1-2,-,CASRPGGAFGYTF,TGTGCCAGCAGACCAGGGGGCGCTTTTGGCTACACCTTC
-,TRBV13,TRBJ2-7,few,CASGREQYF,TGTGCCAGCGGGAGAGAGCAGTACTTC
TRBD1,TRBV5-6,TRBJ1-5,-,CASSAYTGQVRNQPQHF,TGTGCCAGCAGCGCCTATACTGGACAGGTTCGCAATCAGCCCCAGCATTTT
TRBD1,TRBV9,TRBJ1-5,-,CASSVGQGNQPQHF,TGTGCCAGCAGCGTGGGACAGGGAAATCAGCCCCAGCATTTT
TRBD2,TRBV19,TRBJ2-5,-,CASSILLAGGQETQYF,TGTGCCAGTAGTATACTCTTAGCGGGAGGCCAAGAGACCCAGTACTTC
TRBD2,TRBV27,TRBJ2-1,-,CASSLRGTSGRVSNEQFF,TGTGCCAGCAGTTTAAGGGGGACTAGCGGGAGGGTCAGCAATGAGCAGTTCTTC
TRBD2,TRBV5-1,TRBJ2-7,-,CASSLATSGRRYEQYF,TGCGCCAGCAGCTTGGCTACTAGCGGGAGAAGGTACGAGCAGTACTTC
-,TRBV14,TRBJ1-2,-,CASSPANYGYTF,TGTGCCAGCAGTCCAGCTAACTATGGCTACACCTTC
TRBD2,TRBV4-2,TRBJ2-1,-,CASSQGGLAEGNEQFF,TGTGCCAGCAGCCAAGGGGGACTAGCGGAGGGGAATGAGCAGTTCTTC
TRBD1,TRBV4-2,TRBJ1-2,-,CASSQEEGALRYGYTF,TGTGCCAGCAGCCAAGAGGAGGGGGCTCTTCGCTATGGCTACACCTTC
TRBD1,TRBV18,TRBJ2-7,-,CASSQDPGQGFYEQYF,TGTGCCAGCTCACAAGACCCGGGACAGGGGTTTTACGAGCAGTACTTC
-,TRBV7-3,TRBJ1-5,-,CASSFLDQPQHF,TGTGCCAGCAGCTTTCTGGATCAGCCCCAGCATTTT
-,TRBV25-1,TRBJ2-2,-,CASSAPGTHGELFF,TGTGCCAGCAGTGCCCCAGGAACCCACGGGGAGCTGTTTTTT
-,TRBV11-3,TRBJ2-3,-,CASSLDLVGRDTSTDTQYF,TGTGCCAGCAGCTTAGATTTAGTAGGGCGGGACACCTCCACAGATACGCAGTATTTT
TRBD1,TRBV4-2,TRBJ2-7,once,CASSFGGQGSGEQYF,TGTGCCAGCAGCTTCGGTGGACAGGGCTCTGGGGAGCAGTACTTC
-,TRBV28,TRBJ2-7,once,CASRGGGEYEQYF,TGTGCCAGCAGGGGAGGGGGCGAGTACGAGCAGTACTTC
-,TRBV7-2,TRBJ2-7,-,CASSLVSVDEQYF,TGTGCCAGCAGCTTAGTATCGGTGGACGAGCAGTACTTC
-,TRBV5-1,TRBJ2-2,-,CASTAGTANTGELFF,TGCGCCAGCACAGCCGGGACGGCGAACACCGGGGAGCTGTTTTTT
TRBD2,TRBV5-6,TRBJ2-3,-,CASSLGLAGGADTQYF,TGTGCCAGCAGCTTGGGGCTAGCGGGAGGGGCAGATACGCAGTATTTT
-,TRBV10-3,TRBJ2-3,-,CAISDGGDTQYF,TGTGCCATCAGTGATGGGGGAGATACGCAGTATTTT
TRBD1,TRBV5-1,TRBJ1-5,-,CASSLGTGGNNQPQHF,TGCGCCAGCAGCCTCGGGACAGGGGGTAACAATCAGCCCCAGCATTTT
-,TRBV2,TRBJ1-2,-,CASRQSGRQYGYTF,TGTGCCAGCCGCCAATCGGGGCGCCAATATGGCTACACCTTC
-,TRBV7-8,TRBJ1-2,-,CASSPRRQDGYTF,TGTGCCAGCAGCCCAAGGAGGCAGGATGGCTACACCTTC
TRBD1,TRBV6-5,TRBJ1-1,-,CASSYSWTGLGTEAFF,TGTGCCAGCAGTTACTCTTGGACAGGGTTGGGCACTGAAGCTTTCTTT
-,TRBV19,TRBJ1-5,-,CATDSSNQPQHF,TGTGCCACCGACAGTAGCAACCAGCCCCAGCATTTT
-,TRBV29-1,TRBJ2-1,medium-sized,CSVDSPTAHNEQFF,TGCAGCGTTGATAGCCCGACAGCTCACAATGAGCAGTTCTTC
TRBD1,TRBV11-2,TRBJ2-3,-,CASSTGTGLADTQYF,TGTGCCAGCAGCACCGGGACAGGGTTAGCAGATACGCAGTATTTT
-,TRBV19,TRBJ2-7,-,CASSADMSYEQYF,TGTGCCAGTAGCGCGGACATGTCCTACGAGCAGTACTTC
-,TRBV7-2,TRBJ2-1,-,CASSLASGSFNEQFF,TGTGCCAGCAGCTTAGCGAGCGGTAGCTTCAACGAGCAGTTCTTC
-,TRBV29-1,TRBJ2-1,-,CSVDFQGKLSYNEQFF,TGCAGCGTTGATTTCCAGGGGAAACTCTCCTACAATGAGCAGTTCTTC
TRBD1,TRBV2,TRBJ1-5,-,CASSATGTGYQPQHF,TGTGCCAGCAGCGCGACCGGGACAGGGTATCAGCCCCAGCATTTT
-,TRBV7-2,TRBJ2-1,-,CASSLYLGSEQFF,TGTGCCAGCAGCTTATACTTAGGCTCTGAGCAGTTCTTC
-,TRBV2,TRBJ2-1,-,CASSGVIGVSEQFF,TGTGCCAGCAGCGGGGTTATCGGAGTCAGTGAGCAGTTCTTC
-,TRBV9,TRBJ2-3,-,CASSVELVTDTQYF,TGTGCCAGCAGCGTAGAACTAGTTACCGATACGCAGTATTTT
TRBD2,TRBV4-2,TRBJ2-2,few,CASSQEDDPGLARTGELFF,TGTGCCAGCAGCCAGGAAGACGATCCGGGACTAGCGCGCACCGGGGAGCTGTTTTTT
TRBD1,TRBV5-1,TRBJ1-1,-,CASTKGQGFLNTEAFF,TGCGCCAGCACCAAGGGACAGGGGTTCTTGAACACTGAAGCTTTCTTT
TRBD2,TRBV7-8,TRBJ2-6,-,CASSLAGLALSSGANVLTF,TGTGCCAGCAGCTTAGCGGGACTAGCCCTCAGCTCTGGGGCCAACGTCCTGACTTTC
-,TRBV6-1,TRBJ2-1,-,CASSELGTRPNEQFF,TGTGCCAGCAGTGAACTCGGGACTCGGCCCAATGAGCAGTTCTTC
-,TRBV7-9,TRBJ2-2,once,CASSLSGRDTGELFF,TGTGCCAGCAGCTTATCAGGGCGGGACACCGGGGAGCTGTTTTTT